The clone carrying this TCR beta chain appeared once. The data were taken from a study of blood T cell repertoires in COVID-19. Assay: immunoSEQ multiplex PCR; the TCRdb copy retains only in-frame clones and omits some. The sample carries 75,000 or so clones, 70% to 90% recorded once. Trimming left V 3 bases short and J 6 bases short, with 13 bases between. This CDR3 spans 14 amino acids. Germline-derived CDR1 and CDR2 are SGHRS and YFSETQ. The chain is built from TRBV5-1 and TRBJ2-1; D is unclear. The sample comprised peripheral blood. The sequence was obtained from a man between 70 and 80 years old with acute or convalescent COVID-19. Written as DNA, the CDR3 is TGCGCCAGCAGCTACTTACTGCGGAGCAATGAGCAGTTCTTC. Protein sequence: CASSYLLRSNEQFF.